These 13 T cell receptor beta chains originate from one sample sequenced in a study of long-term antiretroviral therapy in people with HIV. Researchers report immunoSEQ v3.0 was run at survey level. Libraries were prepared by immunoSEQ multiplex PCR; TCRdb keeps only in-frame clonotypes and omits some of them. The table lists under 20,000 clones, around 79% of them singletons. Material: unsorted PBMCs, obtained at the start of antiretroviral therapy, before treatment. Receptors originate from a young man with HIV.

V usage is TRBV5-6 and J usage is TRBJ1-2, with D perhaps TRBD1 (5 bases). Germline CDR1 and CDR2: SGHDT and YYEEEE. With 0 bases removed from V and 4 bases from J, the gap between germline ends came to 16 bases. This CDR3 has 16 amino acids. CDR3 amino acids: CASSLGFTGLGYGYTF. The CDR3 DNA follows: TGTGCCAGCAGCTTGGGTTTCACAGGCCTCGGCTATGGCTACACCTTC.

This chain joins TRBV25-1 and TRBJ2-7, with 7 bases identical to TRBD1. The germline V gene encodes CDR1 MGHDK and CDR2 SYGVNS. V was clipped by 3 bases and J by 5 bases; unmatched bases: 7. CDR3 length: 14 amino acids. The DNA of the CDR3 is TGTGCCAGCAGTGATTACAGGGGTGGCGACGAGCAGTACTTC. The encoded protein is CASSDYRGGDEQYF.

The chain carries TRBV7-3 and TRBJ2-7; a weak D match, TRBD2 (5 bases). The germline CDR1 and CDR2 sequences are SGHTA and FQGTGA. Deletions cut 2 bases from V and 0 bases from J, with 8 bases between. This CDR3 has 14 residues. Here the CDR3 reads CASSLQSGSYEQYF. The CDR3, as DNA: TGTGCCAGCAGCTTACAAAGCGGCTCCTACGAGCAGTACTTC.

The chain is built from TRBV4-2 and TRBJ2-7; 8 bases line up with TRBD2. Per germline, CDR1 LGHNA and CDR2 YNFKEQ. This CDR3 has 16 residues. J was trimmed by 0 bases and V by 2 bases; bases with no gene match: 6. Here the CDR3 DNA reads TGTGCCAGCAGCCAATTTGGCGGGAGGAGCTCCTACGAGCAGTACTTC. Translating it yields CASSQFGGRSSYEQYF.

V is TRBV7-9 and J is TRBJ2-3; a weak D match, TRBD2 (6 bases). The V end lost 6 bases, the J end lost 0 bases, and 16 bases lay between the germline ends. The germline gives CDR1 SEHNR, CDR2 FQNEAQ (reference sequence). The CDR3 length is 16 residues. The CDR3 nucleotides read TGTGCCAGCAGAAGAGCAGCAGGGACTAGCACAGATACGCAGTATTTT. Amino acid sequence: CASRRAAGTSTDTQYF.

The rearrangement links TRBV29-1 to TRBJ2-7; D unresolved. V dropped 3 bases and J dropped 2 bases, with 11 bases sitting between them. This CDR3 spans 13 amino acids. Germline-derived CDR1 and CDR2 are SQVTM and ANQGSEA. CDR3 protein: CSVEGNFTYEQYF. As DNA, the CDR3 is TGCAGCGTTGAGGGGAACTTTACCTACGAGCAGTACTTC.

This rearrangement joins TRBV4-1 to TRBJ1-1; D possibly corresponds to TRBD1 (5 bases). Per germline, CDR1 MGHRA and CDR2 YSYEKL. The CDR3 length is 15 residues. Trimming shortened V by 1 base and J by 4 bases, and 13 bases separated the two germline ends. DNA of the CDR3: TGCGCCAGCAGCCAAGCGGACACGCGGGGCACTGAAGCTTTCTTT. This codes for CASSQADTRGTEAFF.

The chain couples TRBV18 to TRBJ1-2, with no clear D. Germline V gene lookup returns CDR1 KGHSH and CDR2 LQKENI. This CDR3 is 13 amino acids long. V lost 6 bases and J 0 bases, leaving 8 bases between the germline ends. DNA for the CDR3: TGTGCCAGCTCTCAAAATGCTAACTATGGCTACACCTTC. Translating it yields CASSQNANYGYTF.

The chain couples TRBV27 to TRBJ1-5; D uncertain. The CDR3 covers 13 residues. Trimming stripped 3 bases from V and 7 bases from J, with 10 bases between. In germline, CDR1 is MNHEY, CDR2 SMNVEV (reference sequence). Here the CDR3 DNA reads TGTGCCAGCAGTTTGGGGTTTTGGCAGCCCCAGCATTTT. Translating gives CASSLGFWQPQHF.

This chain connects TRBV10-3 to TRBJ2-3; D is unclear. CDR1 and CDR2 (germline): ENHRY, SYGVKD. Trimming stripped 2 bases from V and 6 bases from J, with 3 bases between. The CDR3 has 11 residues. CDR3 sequence (DNA): TGTGCCATCAGTGAGGGGGATACGCAGTATTTT. This encodes CAISEGDTQYF.

The chain links TRBV7-5 to TRBJ2-7; the table names TRBD2, a call not compared with the DNA. TRBV7-5 represents a pseudogene. The CDR3 is made up of 12 amino acids. DNA of the CDR3: TGTGCCAGACCGAGCCTCGCGGGCGAGCAGTACTTC. The encoded protein is CARPSLAGEQYF.

The V call is TRBV5-6, the J call TRBJ1-4, with D possibly TRBD1 on 5 matching bases. CDR1 and CDR2 from the germline V gene are SGHDT and YYEEEE. Trimming removed 2 bases at V and 0 bases at J, with 11 bases between. This CDR3 comprises 16 residues. For the CDR3, the DNA is TGTGCCAGCAGCTTAGGAAGGGGAGCAACTAATGAAAAACTGTTTTTT. It is translated as CASSLGRGATNEKLFF.

The chain combines TRBV19 with TRBJ1-2; D ambiguous. V was pared by 5 bases and J by 6 bases, with 19 bases between. CDR3 length: 15 residues. Germline V gene lookup returns CDR1 LNHDA and CDR2 SQIVND (reference sequence). Here the CDR3 DNA reads TGTGCCAGTAGTGCCCGCAGAGGATTTCTTCATGGCTACACCTTC. Residues: CASSARRGFLHGYTF.